This T cell receptor (beta chain) emerged from a study of regulatory T cells in long-lasting Graves disease. HTBI primers from iRepertoire and Arm-PCR of CDR3 regions yielded the TCR beta libraries. TCRdb re-derived calls from the multiplex PCR reads in MiXCR, one entry per CDR3 protein. The sample yields some 370,000 distinct CDR3 sequences, 10% to 15% seen once. Germline CDR1 reads SEHNR; CDR2 reads FQNEAQ (reference sequence). The CDR3 has 13 residues. Unmatched junction bases numbered 7, after V lost 4 bases and J lost 11 bases. As for time point: newly diagnosed GD, antithyroid drugs for less than 3 months. Isolated PBMC RNA provided the starting material for the TCR library. This clonotype has at least ten counts. These data were likewise used in another study, on T cells in Graves' hyperthyroidism and ophthalmopathy.

The chain joins TRBV7-9 to TRBJ1-4; 7 bases are a match to TRBD1. The sample here was peripheral blood mononuclear cells (PBMCs), taken at new diagnosis, from a patient treated with antithyroid drugs. The TCR originated in a woman between 18 and 30 years old with Graves disease. CDR3 sequence: CASSSDRARKLFF. DNA of the CDR3: TGTGCCAGCAGCTCCGACAGGGCTAGGAAACTGTTTTTT.